This TCR beta chain was sequenced in a study of patients and donors after allogeneic stem cell transplantation. TCRdb re-called the RT-PCR reads through MiXCR, storing one row per CDR3 protein. The table shows 900,000 to 1,000,000 distinct CDR3 sequences, with more than 15% occurring only once. Sequencing was carried out using blood, either unsorted or a sorted T cell fraction (not recorded which). The receptor was isolated from a human donor who was either an allogeneic HSCT recipient or a stem cell or donor lymphocyte infusion donor (not recorded which). It is not recorded whose cells these are; they may come from a transplant donor.

CDR3 sequence: CASSSSGAEQFF. Here the CDR3 DNA reads TGCGCCAGCAGCTCTAGCGGGGCCGAGCAGTTCTTC. J is TRBJ2-1 and V is TRBV5-1; 9 bases agree with TRBD2. The CDR3 runs to 12 residues. V dropped 3 bases and J dropped 10; count of bases not matched to a gene: 2. The germline V gene has CDR1 SGHRS and CDR2 YFSETQ. Based on the CDR3 plus reference TRBV5-1 and TRBJ2-1, the full variable domain is KAGVTQTPRYLIKTRGQQVTLSCSPISGHRSVSWYQQTPGQGLQFLFEYFSETQRNKGNFPGRFSGRQFSNSRSEMNVSTLELGDSALYLCASSSSGAEQFFGPGTRLTVL.